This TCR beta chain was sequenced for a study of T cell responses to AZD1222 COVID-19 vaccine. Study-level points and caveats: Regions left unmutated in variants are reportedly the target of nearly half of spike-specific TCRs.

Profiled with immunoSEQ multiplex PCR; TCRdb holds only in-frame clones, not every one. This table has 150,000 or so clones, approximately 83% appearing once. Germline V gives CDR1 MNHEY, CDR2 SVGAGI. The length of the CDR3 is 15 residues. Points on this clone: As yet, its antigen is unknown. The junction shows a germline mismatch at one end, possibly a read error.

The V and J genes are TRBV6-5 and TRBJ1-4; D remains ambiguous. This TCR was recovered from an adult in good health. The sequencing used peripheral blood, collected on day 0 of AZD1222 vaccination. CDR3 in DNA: TGTGCCAGCAGCTACTCTTCGATCAGCAGTGAAAAACTGTTTTTT. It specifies CASSYSSISSEKLFF.